The 8 T cell receptor beta chains presented below share a single source sample, sequenced in a study of shared clonotypes between healthy human individuals. Sequencing was performed with immunoSEQ multiplex PCR; in TCRdb, only in-frame clones are kept and a portion is missing. The data contain about 980,000 clones, less than 85% of them singletons. Sequences were obtained from memory CD4+ T cells sorted from blood. Stated subset: CD45RA-negative fraction. These receptors all come from a man aged 18 to 30 in good health.

This chain links TRBV28 with TRBJ1-5; D gene ambiguous. The CDR3 runs to 14 residues. The germline V gene has CDR1 MDHEN and CDR2 SYDVKM. The ends were cut back, 2 bases at V and 7 bases at J, with 12 bases in the middle. The DNA of the CDR3 is TGTGCCAGCAGTTTAGGTGGGCTCGGGCAGCCCCAGCATTTT. Translated, it gives CASSLGGLGQPQHF.

CDR3 loop: CASSYLRTGYYEQYF. CDR3 nucleotide sequence: TGTGCCAGCAGCTATCTGAGGACAGGATACTACGAGCAGTACTTC. This rearrangement joins TRBV27 to TRBJ2-7, with 7 bases that match TRBD1. Trimming cost V 6 bases and J 3 bases; bases outside gene matches: 11. CDR3 size: 15 residues. CDR1 is MNHEY, CDR2 SMNVEV, per germline (reference sequence).

DNA of the CDR3: TGTGCCAGCAGTTCCTCCGGGACTCCACCTTACGAGCAGTACTTC. It encodes CASSSSGTPPYEQYF. The chain carries TRBV6-5 and TRBJ2-7, with D possibly matching TRBD2 (6 bases). Trimming took 4 bases from V and 4 from J, leaving 17 bases between them. The CDR3 covers 15 residues. CDR1 is MNHEY, CDR2 SVGAGI, per germline.

The rearrangement joins TRBV6-5 to TRBJ2-7; the D is unclear. This CDR3 contains 13 residues. The germline V and J ends were trimmed by 1 base and 4 bases, with 8 bases remaining between them. CDR1 is MNHEY, CDR2 SVGAGI, per germline. The CDR3 sequence: CASSYFPDYEQYF. CDR3 DNA: TGTGCCAGCAGTTACTTTCCAGATTACGAGCAGTACTTC.

This rearrangement joins TRBV7-9 to TRBJ1-2, with 7 bases fitting TRBD1. The CDR3 consists of 15 residues. The ends lost 4 bases at V and 4 bases at J; junction bases unmatched: 9. Germline values: CDR1 SEHNR, CDR2 FQNEAQ (reference sequence). The CDR3 bases are TGTGCCAGCAGCTCCAGAGCACAGGGGTTCTATGGCTACACCTTC. This sequence encodes CASSSRAQGFYGYTF.

V is TRBV9 and J is TRBJ2-7; D gene ambiguous. The germline CDR1 and CDR2 sequences are SGDLS and YYNGEE. Trimming took 0 bases from V and 2 from J, leaving 12 bases between them. CDR3 length: 15 residues. CDR3 residues: CASSVDLGSTYEQYF. CDR3 sequence (DNA): TGTGCCAGCAGCGTAGATCTTGGGTCGACCTACGAGCAGTACTTC. Full variable domain (missing parts from reference TRBV9 and TRBJ2-7): DSGVTQTPKHLITATGQRVTLRCSPRSGDLSVYWYQQSLDQGLQFLIQYYNGEERAKGNILERFSAQQFPDLHSELNLSSLELGDSALYFCASSVDLGSTYEQYFGPGTRLTVT.

This chain uses TRBV30 with TRBJ2-1, with D unclear. The germline gives CDR1 GTSNPN, CDR2 SVGIG (reference sequence). V was shortened by 8 bases and J by 1 base, with 15 bases between the two germline ends. The CDR3 length is 14 residues. CDR3 in DNA: TGTGCCATCGATAAGGGCCCGTCCTACAATGAGCAGTTCTTC. It encodes CAIDKGPSYNEQFF.

The rearrangement joins TRBV9 to TRBJ2-7; D perhaps matches TRBD1 (6 bases). Trimming pared 6 bases from V and 2 bases from J, leaving 15 bases between. This CDR3 has 14 residues. CDR1 and CDR2 from the germline V gene are SGDLS and YYNGEE. CDR3 bases: TGTGCCAGCAACCTACAGGGATCACCCTACGAGCAGTACTTC. Amino acid sequence: CASNLQGSPYEQYF.